A single sample gave rise to the 9 T cell receptor beta chains below, sequenced in a study of radiation and T cells in renal cell carcinoma. Time point defined: blood 2 weeks post-SBRT. The treatment here: 15 Gy SBRT to primary tumor, nephrectomy 4 weeks later. Data came from immunoSEQ multiplex PCR; TCRdb stores just in-frame clones and leaves some out. The repertoire consists of approximately 120,000 clones, with around 81% occurring once and the leading ten covering 5.8%. The specimen was blood, collected from a patient whose treatment included radiotherapy and nephrectomy. The source is a man aged 50-60 years with renal cell carcinoma.

The gene calls are TRBV25-1 and TRBJ2-7; D not resolved. The CDR3 contains 12 residues. The V gene lost 0 bases and the J gene lost 0 bases, with 0 bases spanning the gap. Germline V gene data show CDR1 as MGHDK and CDR2 as SYGVNS. CDR3 coding DNA: TGTGCCAGCAGTGAATACTCCTACGAGCAGTACTTC. Translation: CASSEYSYEQYF.

This clone has only a few counts. The gene calls are TRBV11-3 and TRBJ2-2; tentatively, D is TRBD2 (6 bases). Germline V gene sequence: CDR1 SGHNT, CDR2 YENEEA. The CDR3 is made up of 17 amino acids. V was clipped by 5 bases and J by 4 bases, with 20 bases between them. This chain's CDR3 is CASSHYPGGRGTGELFF. The CDR3 bases are TGTGCCAGCAGCCACTACCCCGGGGGACGGGGCACCGGGGAGCTGTTTTTT.

This clone came up once. The J gene is TRBJ2-7, the V gene TRBV5-8; D call uncertain. Trimming cost V 6 bases and J 0 bases, with 13 bases left between them. Germline CDR1 and CDR2: SGHTS and YDEGEE. The CDR3 consists of 14 residues. This CDR3 reads CASISADLSYEQYF. CDR3 nucleotide sequence: TGTGCCAGCATCTCCGCGGACCTCTCCTACGAGCAGTACTTC.

The genes are TRBV6-6 and TRBJ2-1, with D hard to call. The V end was cut by 6 bases, the J end by 0 bases, with 12 bases between. CDR1 and CDR2 from the germline V gene are MNHNY and SVGAGI (reference sequence). The CDR3 spans 15 residues. CDR3 nucleotide sequence: TGTGCCAGCAGACTCCTCTCTAGCTCCTACAATGAGCAGTTCTTC. This encodes CASRLLSSSYNEQFF.

The CDR3, as DNA: TGTGCCATCAGTGGGGAGGTTAGGACAGATACGCAGTATTTT. It translates to CAISGEVRTDTQYF. The chain is built from TRBV10-3 and TRBJ2-3; TRBD2 might be the D (6 bases). This CDR3 region has 14 residues. The germline V gene encodes CDR1 ENHRY and CDR2 SYGVKD. The V gene lost 4 bases and the J gene lost 3 bases, with 11 bases spanning the gap.

The V and J genes are TRBV28 and TRBJ2-1; 12 bases match TRBD2. The CDR3 is 18 residues long. Germline V gene sequence: CDR1 MDHEN, CDR2 SYDVKM. With V trimmed by 8 bases and J by 6 bases, 17 bases remained unmatched. CDR3 DNA: TGTGCCAGCTGTTCTCCAACTCCGACTAGCGGGAGATTCAATGAGCAGTTCTTC. It translates to CASCSPTPTSGRFNEQFF.

This chain joins TRBV6-6 and TRBJ1-5; TRBD1 is a possible D gene (5 bases). The CDR3 spans 15 residues. Germline V gene sequence: CDR1 MNHNY, CDR2 SVGAGI (reference sequence). V was trimmed by 5 bases and J by 1 base, leaving 12 bases between them. CDR3 bases: TGTGCCAGCAGTACTGACAGAAAAAGCAATCAGCCCCAGCATTTT. Translating gives CASSTDRKSNQPQHF.

The chain combines TRBV10-3 with TRBJ2-7; unclear D gene. The V gene's germline CDR1 is ENHRY and CDR2 SYGVKD. This CDR3 contains 14 residues. V shed 4 bases and J shed 0 bases, with 10 bases lying between them. CDR3 coding DNA: TGTGCCATCAGTGGTACTGCGAGCTCCTACGAGCAGTACTTC. Amino acids: CAISGTASSYEQYF.

The chain combines TRBV14 with TRBJ2-7; D is possibly TRBD1 (5 bases). This CDR3 spans 14 amino acids. CDR1 is SGHDN and CDR2 is FVKESK in the germline V gene. V was trimmed by 4 bases and J by 0 bases, leaving 10 bases between them. CDR3 region: CASSPFTGSYEQYF. Here the CDR3 DNA reads TGTGCCAGCAGCCCCTTTACAGGCTCCTACGAGCAGTACTTC.